This T cell receptor (beta chain) derives from a study of neoadjuvant anti-PD-1 for oral cavity cancer. Study at large: Patients without progression got a fourth dose around day 43.

The sample's time point: after neoadjuvant nivolumab, at surgical resection. Patients were newly diagnosed with stage II-IVA oral cavity squamous cell carcinoma without prior systemic or radiation treatment. On this clone itself: Its cognate antigen is unknown.

Points from the study as a whole: Non-responders to neoadjuvant nivolumab had significantly more clonal PBMC T cells than responders. Higher pretreatment Treg/Th17 ratios tracked higher pretreatment blood clonality.

Generated by immunoSEQ multiplex PCR, the TCRdb table keeps only in-frame clones and is missing some. Of some 61,000 clones detected, more than 75% appear once; the ten largest clones hold nearly 3.5%. This clonotype was sampled from a person aged 35 to 85 with oral cavity squamous cell carcinoma. Source: PBMCs, taken after nivolumab (anti-PD-1) treatment.

The CDR3 DNA reads as TGTGCCAGCGGGGACCCAAACACCGGGGAGCTGTTTTTT. It translates to CASGDPNTGELFF. The chain carries TRBV2 and TRBJ2-2; D is tentatively TRBD1 or TRBD2 (5 bases each). The CDR3 is 13 residues long. V was pared by 8 bases and J by 2 bases, with 9 bases between. CDR1 SNHLY and CDR2 FYNNEI come from the germline V gene.